This passage covers 4 T cell receptor beta chains from one sample sequenced in a study of molecular identifiers for immune sequencing clone quantification. TCRdb re-called the PCR reads with MiXCR, one entry per CDR3 protein. The table shows approximately 500,000 distinct CDR3 sequences, with 20% to 25% occurring only once. The sample consisted of naive CD8+ T cells from blood, with Jurkat cell RNA spiked in. Specified subset: FACS-sorted CD8+CD4-CCR7+CD45RA+ naive T cells. All receptors come from a human donor in good health. Some libraries in this study had Jurkat cell RNA spiked in.

This clonotype was observed many times. The chain employs TRBV13 and TRBJ2-3, with TRBD2 identical over 7 bases. CDR1 PRHDT and CDR2 FYEKMQ come from the germline V gene (reference sequence). CDR3 length equals 16 residues. J lost 2 bases, V lost 1 base, and 6 bases had no gene match. The CDR3 DNA sequence: TGTGCCAGCAGCTTAGACGTAGCGGGCACCACAGATACGCAGTATTTT. Amino acid sequence: CASSLDVAGTTDTQYF.

Worth noting for this clonotype: Since a much larger clone is just one base distant, this may be a read error. The chain uses TRBV20-1 and TRBJ2-3; D remains unclear. The CDR3 extends over 14 amino acids. CDR1 and CDR2 from the germline V gene are DFQATT and SNEGSKA (reference sequence). Deletions cut 2 bases from V and 3 bases from J, with 12 bases between. This CDR3 is CSARRPDGTDTQYF. The DNA for the CDR3 is TGCAGTGCTAGACGACCTGACGGGACAGATACGCAGTATTTT.

The chain recombines TRBV25-1 with TRBJ1-1; tentatively, D is TRBD1 (5 bases). Trimming shortened V by 5 bases and J by 4 bases, and 14 bases separated the two germline ends. Per germline, CDR1 MGHDK and CDR2 SYGVNS. The CDR3 extends over 14 amino acids. The CDR3 bases are TGTGCCAGCAGTCATACCCTTACAGGCACTGAAGCTTTCTTT. This codes for CASSHTLTGTEAFF.

The sample holds a few counts of this clonotype. The chain is built from TRBV6-5 and TRBJ1-1; D remains unclear. CDR3 length equals 13 residues. The V end lost 4 bases, the J end lost 5 bases, and 11 bases lay between the germline ends. Looked up from germline, CDR1 is MNHEY and CDR2 is SVGAGI. This CDR3 reads CASSLALTTEAFF. CDR3 DNA sequence: TGTGCCAGCAGTTTAGCCCTAACTACTGAAGCTTTCTTT.